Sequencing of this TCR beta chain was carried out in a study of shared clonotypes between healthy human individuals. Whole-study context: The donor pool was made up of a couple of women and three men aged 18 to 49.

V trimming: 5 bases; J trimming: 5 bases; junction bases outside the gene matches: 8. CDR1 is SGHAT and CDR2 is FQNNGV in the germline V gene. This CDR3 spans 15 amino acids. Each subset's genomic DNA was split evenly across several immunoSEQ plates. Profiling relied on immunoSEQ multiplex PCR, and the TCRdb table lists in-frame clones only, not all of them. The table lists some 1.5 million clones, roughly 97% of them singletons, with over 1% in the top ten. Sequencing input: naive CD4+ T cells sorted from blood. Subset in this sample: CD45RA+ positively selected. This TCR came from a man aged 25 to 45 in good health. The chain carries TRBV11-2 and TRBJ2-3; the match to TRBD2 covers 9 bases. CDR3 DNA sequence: TGTGCCAGCAGCCCCGGGACTAGCACCGGAGATACGCAGTATTTT. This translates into CASSPGTSTGDTQYF.